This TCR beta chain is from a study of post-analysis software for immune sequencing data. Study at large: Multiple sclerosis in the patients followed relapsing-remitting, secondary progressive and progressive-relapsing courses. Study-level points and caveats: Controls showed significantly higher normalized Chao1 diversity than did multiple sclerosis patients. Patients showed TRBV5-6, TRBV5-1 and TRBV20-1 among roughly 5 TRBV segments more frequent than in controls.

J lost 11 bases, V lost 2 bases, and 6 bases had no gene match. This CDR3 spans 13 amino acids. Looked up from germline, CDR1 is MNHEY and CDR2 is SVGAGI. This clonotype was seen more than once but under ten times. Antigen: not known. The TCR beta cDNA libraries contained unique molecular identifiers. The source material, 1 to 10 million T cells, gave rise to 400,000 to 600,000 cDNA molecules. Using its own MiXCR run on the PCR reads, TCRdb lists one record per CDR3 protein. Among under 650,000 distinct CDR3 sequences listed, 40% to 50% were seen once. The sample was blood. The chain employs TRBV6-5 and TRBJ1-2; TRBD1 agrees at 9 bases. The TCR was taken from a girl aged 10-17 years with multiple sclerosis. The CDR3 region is CASSYRDREKYTF. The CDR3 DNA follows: TGTGCCAGCAGTTACCGGGACAGGGAAAAGTACACCTTC.